This is a list of T cell receptor beta chains from one sample in a study of PD-L1 blockade in urothelial cancer. Sequenced by immunoSEQ multiplex PCR; TCRdb stores in-frame clones only, minus some. The top ten clones hold roughly 0.99% of a sample with some 100,000 clones, around 90% of them seen once. Sequenced material: PBMCs, taken around atezolizumab (anti-PD-L1) treatment. The receptors originated from a woman over 75 with urothelial cancer. The CDR3 runs from the conserved cysteine through the conserved F or W. The D gene is left open where the match is weak. For some rows the clone size is stated as once, few or many, or as a class when expanded; others skip it.

>-|TRBJ1-2|TRBV6-1|-
CASSEAADRYYTF
TGTGCCAGCAGTGAAGCCGCCGACAGGTACTACACCTTC
>-|TRBJ2-5|TRBV6-1|-
CASRVRGWGGETQYF
TGTGCCAGCAGAGTAAGGGGGTGGGGCGGAGAGACCCAGTACTTC
>-|TRBJ2-7|TRBV5-1|TRBD1
CASSPRQGTSEQYF
TGCGCCAGCAGCCCAAGACAGGGTACCTCCGAGCAGTACTTC
>-|TRBJ1-1|TRBV5-4|-
CASSLEVGEAFF
TGTGCCAGCAGCTTGGAGGTGGGCGAAGCTTTCTTT
>-|TRBJ1-5|TRBV7-8|TRBD1
CASSLVRDRANQPQHF
TGTGCCAGCAGCTTAGTCAGGGACAGGGCCAATCAGCCCCAGCATTTT
>-|TRBJ2-3|TRBV5-1|-
CASSPSGRSTDTQYF
TGCGCCAGCAGCCCCAGCGGAAGAAGCACAGATACGCAGTATTTT
>-|TRBJ1-1|TRBV19|-
CASSLPQGSHTEAFF
TGTGCCAGTAGCCTCCCACAGGGTAGTCACACTGAAGCTTTCTTT
>-|TRBJ1-1|TRBV2|-
CASSEGQSMNTEAFF
TGTGCCAGCAGTGAGGGGCAGAGTATGAACACTGAAGCTTTCTTT
>-|TRBJ2-3|TRBV9|TRBD2
CASSPRASGGGTDTQYF
TGTGCCAGCAGCCCAAGAGCAAGCGGGGGGGGTACAGATACGCAGTATTTT
>once|TRBJ2-2|TRBV10-3|-
CAISESVQTGELFF
TGTGCCATCAGTGAGTCGGTCCAGACCGGGGAGCTGTTTTTT